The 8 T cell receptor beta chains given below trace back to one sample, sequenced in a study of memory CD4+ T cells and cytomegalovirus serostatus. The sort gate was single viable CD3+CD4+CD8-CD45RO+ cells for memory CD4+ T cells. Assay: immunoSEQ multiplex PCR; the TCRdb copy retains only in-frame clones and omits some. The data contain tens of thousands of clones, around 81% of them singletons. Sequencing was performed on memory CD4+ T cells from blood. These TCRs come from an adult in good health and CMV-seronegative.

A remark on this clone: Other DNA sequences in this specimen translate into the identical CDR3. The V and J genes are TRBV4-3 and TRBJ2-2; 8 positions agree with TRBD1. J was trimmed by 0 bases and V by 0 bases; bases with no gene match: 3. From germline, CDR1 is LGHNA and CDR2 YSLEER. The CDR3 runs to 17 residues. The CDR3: CASSQDDRGANTGELFF. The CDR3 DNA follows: TGCGCCAGCAGCCAAGATGACAGGGGCGCGAACACCGGGGAGCTGTTTTTT.

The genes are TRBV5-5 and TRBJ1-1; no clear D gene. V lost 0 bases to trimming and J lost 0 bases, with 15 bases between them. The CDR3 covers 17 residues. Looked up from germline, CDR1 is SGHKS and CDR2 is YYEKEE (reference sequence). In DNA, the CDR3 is TGTGCCAGCAGCTTGGGGACGGCGATGGGTATGAACACTGAAGCTTTCTTT. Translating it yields CASSLGTAMGMNTEAFF.

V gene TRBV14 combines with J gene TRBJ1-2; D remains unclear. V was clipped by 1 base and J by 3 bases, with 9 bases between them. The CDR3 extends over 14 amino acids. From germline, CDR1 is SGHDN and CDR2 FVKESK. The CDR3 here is CASSQGSRHYGYTF. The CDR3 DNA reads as TGTGCCAGCAGCCAAGGTAGCAGACACTATGGCTACACCTTC.

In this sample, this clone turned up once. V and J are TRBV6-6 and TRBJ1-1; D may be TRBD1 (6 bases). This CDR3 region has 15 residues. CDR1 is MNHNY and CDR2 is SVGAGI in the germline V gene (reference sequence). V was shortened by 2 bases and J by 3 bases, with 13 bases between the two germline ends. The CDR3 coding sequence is TGTGCCAGCAGTTACCGGGGGGGCGTAGACACTGAAGCTTTCTTT. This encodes CASSYRGGVDTEAFF.

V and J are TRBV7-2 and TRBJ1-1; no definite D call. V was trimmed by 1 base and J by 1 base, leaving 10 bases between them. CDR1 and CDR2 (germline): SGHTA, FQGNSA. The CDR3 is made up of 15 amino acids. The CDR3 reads CASSLDPWGNTEAFF. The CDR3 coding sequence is TGTGCCAGCAGCTTAGACCCGTGGGGGAACACTGAAGCTTTCTTT.

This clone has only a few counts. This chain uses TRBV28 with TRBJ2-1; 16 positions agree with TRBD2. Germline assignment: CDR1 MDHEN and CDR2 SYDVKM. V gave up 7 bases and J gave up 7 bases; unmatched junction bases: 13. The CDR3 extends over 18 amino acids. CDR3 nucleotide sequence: TGTGCCAGCACCCCGGGGGGGACTAGCGGGAGGGAACTGAATGAGCAGTTCTTC. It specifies CASTPGGTSGRELNEQFF. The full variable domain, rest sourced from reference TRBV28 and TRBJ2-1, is DVKVTQSSRYLVKRTGEKVFLECVQDMDHENMFWYRQDPGLGLRLIYFSYDVKMKEKGDIPEGYSVSREKKERFSLILESASTNQTSMYLCASTPGGTSGRELNEQFFGPGTRLTVL.

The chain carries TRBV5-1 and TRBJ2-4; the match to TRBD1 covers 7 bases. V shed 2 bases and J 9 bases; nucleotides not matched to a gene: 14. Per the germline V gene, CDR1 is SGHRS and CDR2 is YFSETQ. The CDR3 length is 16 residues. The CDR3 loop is CASSFMTGSGFGIQYF. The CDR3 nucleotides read TGCGCCAGCAGCTTCATGACAGGGTCGGGTTTTGGCATTCAGTACTTC.

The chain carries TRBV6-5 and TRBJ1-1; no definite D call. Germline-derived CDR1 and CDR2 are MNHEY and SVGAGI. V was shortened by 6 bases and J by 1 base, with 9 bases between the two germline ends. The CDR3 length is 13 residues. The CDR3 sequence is CASRKQENTEAFF. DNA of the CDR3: TGTGCCAGCAGGAAACAAGAGAACACTGAAGCTTTCTTT.